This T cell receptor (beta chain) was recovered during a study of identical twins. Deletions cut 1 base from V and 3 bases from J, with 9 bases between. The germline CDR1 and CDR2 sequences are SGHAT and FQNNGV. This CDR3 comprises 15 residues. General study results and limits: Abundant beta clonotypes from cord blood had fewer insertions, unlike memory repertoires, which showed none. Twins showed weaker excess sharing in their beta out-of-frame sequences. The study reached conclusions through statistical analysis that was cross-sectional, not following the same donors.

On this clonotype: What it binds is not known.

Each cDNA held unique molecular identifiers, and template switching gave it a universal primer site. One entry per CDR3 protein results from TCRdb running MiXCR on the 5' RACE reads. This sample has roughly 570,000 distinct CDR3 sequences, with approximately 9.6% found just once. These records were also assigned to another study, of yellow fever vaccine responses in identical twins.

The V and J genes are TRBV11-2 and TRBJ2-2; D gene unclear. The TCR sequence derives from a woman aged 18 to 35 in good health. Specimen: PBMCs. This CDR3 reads CASSLGRKHTGELFF. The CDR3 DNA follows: TGTGCCAGCAGCTTAGGCAGGAAACACACCGGGGAGCTGTTTTTT.